This TCR beta chain was recovered during a study of Ad26.COV2.S vaccination and SARS-CoV-2 variants. Study as a whole: By the intramuscular route, Ad26.COV2.S was given once, or twice 56 days apart.

As to this clone: The antigen remains unidentified.

Treatment defined: some 20 received Ad26.COV2.S at low or high dose, single or two shots; roughly five received placebo; per-sample allocation not given. Day 63 following the first vaccine or placebo injection was when the samples were taken. This adult donor, from Boston, was 18-55 years old. Findings and caveats of the study: Vaccinees displayed broader spike-specific TCR repertoires than placebo recipients. Recipients of either vaccine or placebo displayed similar breadth of non-spike TCRs.

Libraries were prepared by immunoSEQ multiplex PCR; TCRdb keeps only in-frame clonotypes and omits some of them. The profile shows about 350,000 clones, 75% to 90% of them singletons. There are 17 residues in the CDR3. The junction had 8 bases not matched to a gene; V was cut back by 3 bases and J by 4 bases. Germline CDR1 is KGHSH and CDR2 is LQKENI. The genes are TRBV18 and TRBJ2-2; 10 bases align to TRBD1. This sequence originates from a person aged 18-65 years who received the Ad26.COV2.S COVID-19 vaccine or a placebo. Sequencing used peripheral blood, obtained in a trial of Ad26.COV2.S vaccine versus placebo. The CDR3 loop is CASSPSGQGTGTGELFF. CDR3 bases: TGTGCCAGCTCACCGTCGGGACAGGGGACTGGCACCGGGGAGCTGTTTTTT.